The entry that follows covers one T cell receptor beta chain sequence. Its antigen is unknown. Researchers ran the PCR with 60 Vbeta and 13 Jbeta primers. Libraries were prepared by immunoSEQ multiplex PCR; TCRdb keeps only in-frame clonotypes and omits some of them. The profile covers 150,000 to 200,000 clones, with under 85% appearing a single time and 2.5% to 3.5% taken by the ten largest. This specimen belongs to a study of cytomegalovirus exposure and HLA in healthy donors. V gave up 7 bases and J gave up 3 bases; unmatched junction bases: 3. Germline CDR1 and CDR2: SQVTM and ANQGSEA. The CDR3 consists of 13 residues. Notes on the study in general: According to an earlier analysis, most TCR beta V segments yielded productive rearrangements about 87% or about 30% of the time.

While unrecorded immune exposures were likely, the donors were nominally healthy when sampled. The sequence derives from a female donor in good health and CMV-seronegative. The V and J genes are TRBV29-1 and TRBJ2-3; 11 bases line up with TRBD1. The source material was PBMCs. In DNA, the CDR3 is TGCAGCGCAGGGACAGGGGGAACAGATACGCAGTATTTT. Amino acid sequence: CSAGTGGTDTQYF.